The following is a TCR beta chain sequence with its context. This clone's antigen is unknown. No much larger clone is present one base from it, and per-base qualities are unavailable. The V end loses 5 bases and the J end loses 4 bases, and a stretch of 10 bases separates them. Including the terminal cysteine and phenylalanine, the CDR3 comprises 13 residues. The only DNA kept is the CDR3, 39 bases in frame from the first base. The sample originates from a study of blood T cell repertoires in COVID-19 (dated by TCRdb to the early 2020s). Study-wide context: Samples covering the acute and convalescent phases of COVID-19 were provided by collaborators in the United States, Italy and Spain. The material from the prospective study consisted of cDNA or gDNA derived from T cells, B-cell-depleted T cells, or PBMCs. Deeply sampled blood TCRbeta repertoires from subjects exposed to, actively infected with, or recovered from COVID-19 were included in the dataset. A freely available public database, intended as a resource for researchers studying the immune response to SARS-CoV-2, is where the repertoires were released. The samples were drawn from the first 160 participants of the ongoing ImmuneRACE study and from some 1,300 subjects provided by 6 global collaborators. A de-identified subject ID, COVID-19 status, age in years and sex were almost always included in the sample metadata. HLA class I and class II types, where available, came from metadata supplied by the sample provider rather than from assay-based typing. On the study overall, not on this receptor specifically: How much clinical and demographic metadata was included differed by source and by participant, and the metadata was provided uncurated.

TCRbeta CDR3 regions were amplified from genomic DNA by means of the immunoSEQ Assay, a bias-controlled multiplex PCR. Turning to the authors' computational methods: Nucleated cell counts per sample were estimated from amplification of reference gene primers within the assay. To quantify the absolute abundance of each unique TCRbeta CDR3 rearrangement, sequence reads were collapsed and filtered. Productive Simpson clonality was computed per sample as the square root of Simpson's diversity index over productive rearrangements. TCRdb took this table from immuneACCESS and kept in-frame rearrangements with V and J called. Such tables lack part of the clones; where checked against another copy, unresolved V genes explain under half of the gap, and the rest is unexplained. That table gives V, J and clone size, and the DNA gave D and trimming. This sample comprises 200,000 to 300,000 clones, approximately 83% of them detected only once. Together, the top ten hold less than 4% of the sample.

Participants in the prospective study were aged roughly 18 to 90 years, lived in 20 to 25 United States geographic areas, and enrolled through a virtual design. In the prospective study, cohorts were assigned on the basis of participant-reported clinical history obtained from a screening survey and a study questionnaire. In the prospective study, whole blood, serum and a nasopharyngeal or oropharyngeal swab were collected from each participant by mobile phlebotomists. Prospective study participants could optionally give additional blood draws and questionnaires over an approximately two-month period. Prospective study blood samples were shipped either frozen or at room temperature before DNA extraction.

This receptor was identified in a woman aged 40 to 50 with acute COVID-19. The sequence is built from TRBV12-3 or TRBV12-4 and TRBJ2-3; the D gene assignment is ambiguous. Sequencing was done on a sample of PBMCs or T cells enriched from blood (not recorded which). The CDR3 amino acid sequence is: CASSPQLADTQYF. The DNA sequence reads TGTGCCAGCAGTCCCCAGTTGGCAGATACGCAGTATTTT.